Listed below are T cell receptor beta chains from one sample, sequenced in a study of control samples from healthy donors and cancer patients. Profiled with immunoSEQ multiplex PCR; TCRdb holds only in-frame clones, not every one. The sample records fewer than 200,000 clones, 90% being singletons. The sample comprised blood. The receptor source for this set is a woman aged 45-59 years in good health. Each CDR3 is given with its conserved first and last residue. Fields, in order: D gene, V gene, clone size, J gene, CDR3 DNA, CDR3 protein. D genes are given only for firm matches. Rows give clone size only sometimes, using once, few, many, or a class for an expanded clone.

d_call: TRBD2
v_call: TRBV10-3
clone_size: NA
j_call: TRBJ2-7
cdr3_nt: TGTGCCATCAGTGAGTCAGGACTAGCGGGAAACGAGCAGTACTTC
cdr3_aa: CAISESGLAGNEQYF

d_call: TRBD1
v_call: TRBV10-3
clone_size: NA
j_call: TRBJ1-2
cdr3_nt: TGTGCCATCAGTGAGTTACAGGGGGCGGTCTATGGCTACACCTTC
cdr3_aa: CAISELQGAVYGYTF

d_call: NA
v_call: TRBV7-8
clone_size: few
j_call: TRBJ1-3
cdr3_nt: TGTGCCAGCAGCATAGCCCGAGGGTACTCTGGAAACACCATATATTTT
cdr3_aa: CASSIARGYSGNTIYF

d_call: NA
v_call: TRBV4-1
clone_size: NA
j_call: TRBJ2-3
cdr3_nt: TGCGCCAGCAGCCAAGTAGGTGGGCAGGGAAAGGCAGATACGCAGTATTTT
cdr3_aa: CASSQVGGQGKADTQYF

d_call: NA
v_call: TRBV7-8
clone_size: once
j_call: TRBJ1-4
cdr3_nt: TGTGCCAGCAGCTTAGAGGGGGGGCATAATGAAAAACTGTTTTTT
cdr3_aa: CASSLEGGHNEKLFF

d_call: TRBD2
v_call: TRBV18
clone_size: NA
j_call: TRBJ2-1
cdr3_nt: TGTGCCAGCTCACTGCAGCGGGGGGGCTTCTACAATGAGCAGTTCTTC
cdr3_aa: CASSLQRGGFYNEQFF

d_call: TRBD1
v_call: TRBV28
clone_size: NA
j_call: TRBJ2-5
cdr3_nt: TGTGCCAGCAGTTCCGGGACAGGGGAGCTAGAGACCCAGTACTTC
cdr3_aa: CASSSGTGELETQYF

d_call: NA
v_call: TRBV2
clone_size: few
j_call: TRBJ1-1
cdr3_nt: TGTGCCAGCAGTCCGGGGGGAATCGTGGCTTTCTTT
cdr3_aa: CASSPGGIVAFF

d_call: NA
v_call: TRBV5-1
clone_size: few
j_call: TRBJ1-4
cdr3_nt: TGCGCCAGCAGCCCGCTAACAGGTCCAACTAATGAAAAACTGTTTTTT
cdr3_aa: CASSPLTGPTNEKLFF

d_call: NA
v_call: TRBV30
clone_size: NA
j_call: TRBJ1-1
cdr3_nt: TGTGCCTGGAGTGTAGAGGGGGGAGCTTTCTTT
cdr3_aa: CAWSVEGGAFF

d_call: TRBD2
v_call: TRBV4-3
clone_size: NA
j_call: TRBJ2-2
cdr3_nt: TGCGCCAGCAGCCAAGATCGATCCAGCGGGAGTCCCGGGGAGCTGTTTTTT
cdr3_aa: CASSQDRSSGSPGELFF

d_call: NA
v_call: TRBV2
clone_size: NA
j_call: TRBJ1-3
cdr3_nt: TGTGCCAGCAGTGAGGGGTTAGTGGGAAACACCATATATTTT
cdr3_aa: CASSEGLVGNTIYF

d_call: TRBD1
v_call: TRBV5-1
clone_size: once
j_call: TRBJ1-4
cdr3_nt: TGCGCCAGCAGCCCGGGACAGGAGAAACTGTTTTTT
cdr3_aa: CASSPGQEKLFF

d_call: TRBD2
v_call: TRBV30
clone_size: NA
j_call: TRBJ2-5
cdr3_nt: TGTGCCTGGAGTCGGACTAGCGGCTCGGAGACCCAGTACTTC
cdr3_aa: CAWSRTSGSETQYF

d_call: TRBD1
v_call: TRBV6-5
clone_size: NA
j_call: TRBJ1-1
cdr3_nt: TGTGCCAGCAATCCCGACAGGGGATCAACTGAAGCTTTCTTT
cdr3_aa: CASNPDRGSTEAFF

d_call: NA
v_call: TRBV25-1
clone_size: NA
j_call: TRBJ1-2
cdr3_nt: TGTGCCAGCAGTAAAGAAACAGGGACCTATGGCTACACCTTC
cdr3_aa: CASSKETGTYGYTF

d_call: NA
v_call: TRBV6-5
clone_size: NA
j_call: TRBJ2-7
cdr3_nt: TGTGCCAGCAGTCCACTGGGGGTAGGGAAGCAGTACTTC
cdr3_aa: CASSPLGVGKQYF

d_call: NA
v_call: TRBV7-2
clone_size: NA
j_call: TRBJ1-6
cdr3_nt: TGTGCCAGCAGCTTCAATACCCGAAGGCCTTCACCCCTCCACTTT
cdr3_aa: CASSFNTRRPSPLHF

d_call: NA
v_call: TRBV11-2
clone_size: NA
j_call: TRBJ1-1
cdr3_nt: TGTGCCAGTCAATACAGGGTAGGGGTGAACACTGAAGCTTTCTTT
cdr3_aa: CASQYRVGVNTEAFF

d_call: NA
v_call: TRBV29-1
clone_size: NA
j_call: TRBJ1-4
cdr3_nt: TGCAGCGTTGAGAGTCAGGTCTATGGCGAAAAACTGTTTTTT
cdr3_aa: CSVESQVYGEKLFF

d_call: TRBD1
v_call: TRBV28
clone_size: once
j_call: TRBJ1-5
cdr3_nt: TGTGCCAGCAGTCCACCCCGACAGGGCGGACAGCCCCAGCATTTT
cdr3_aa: CASSPPRQGGQPQHF

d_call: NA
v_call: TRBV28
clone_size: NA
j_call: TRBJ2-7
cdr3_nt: TGTGCCAGCACCTCCTTTACCACGGTCTTAGCGGAGAAGATCTCCTACGAGCAGTACTTC
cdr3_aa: CASTSFTTVLAEKISYEQYF

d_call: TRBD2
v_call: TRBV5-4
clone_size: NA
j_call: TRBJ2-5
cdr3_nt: TGTGCCAGCAGCTTGGCCAGGGCTAGCGGCAGATCCCAAGAGACCCAGTACTTC
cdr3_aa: CASSLARASGRSQETQYF

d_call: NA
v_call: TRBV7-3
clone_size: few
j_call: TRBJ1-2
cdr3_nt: TGTGCCAGCAGCTTACAGCGGGGGGCTGGCTACACCTTC
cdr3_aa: CASSLQRGAGYTF

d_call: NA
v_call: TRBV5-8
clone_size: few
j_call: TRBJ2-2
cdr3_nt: TGTGCCAGCAGGCAACCGGGACCCTCCAACACCGGGGAGCTGTTTTTT
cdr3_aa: CASRQPGPSNTGELFF

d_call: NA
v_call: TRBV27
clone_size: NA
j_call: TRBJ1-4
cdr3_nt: TGTGCCAGCAGTTTATCGGCCCCAGTGGCAGAGAGTGAAAAACTGTTTTTT
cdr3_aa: CASSLSAPVAESEKLFF

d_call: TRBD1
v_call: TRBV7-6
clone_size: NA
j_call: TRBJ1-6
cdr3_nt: TGTGCCAGCAGCTACACAGGGGGAGCCCTCCACTTT
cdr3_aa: CASSYTGGALHF

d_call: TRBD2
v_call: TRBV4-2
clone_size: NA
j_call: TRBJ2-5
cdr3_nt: TGTGCCAGCAGCCAAGATGGCGGGACTAGCGGGTACCAAGAGACCCAGTACTTC
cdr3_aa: CASSQDGGTSGYQETQYF

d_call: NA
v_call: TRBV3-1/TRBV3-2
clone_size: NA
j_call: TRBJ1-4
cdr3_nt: TGTGCCAGCAGCCATGGGGCATCCGGCCGTGGTAATGAAAAACTGTTTTTT
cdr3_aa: CASSHGASGRGNEKLFF

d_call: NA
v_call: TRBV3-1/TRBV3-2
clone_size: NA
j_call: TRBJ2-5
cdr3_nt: TGTGCCAGCAGCCCGGGTCTATTGCAAGAGACCCAGTACTTC
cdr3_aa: CASSPGLLQETQYF

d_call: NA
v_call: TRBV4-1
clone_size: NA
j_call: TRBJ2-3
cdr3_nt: TGCGCCAGCAGCCCTTCGGACCCTACTCTTATTAGCACAGATACGCAGTATTTT
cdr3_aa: CASSPSDPTLISTDTQYF

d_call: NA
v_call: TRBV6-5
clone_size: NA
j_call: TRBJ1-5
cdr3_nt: TGTGCCAGCAGTTACCAGGGAAATCAGCCCCAGCATTTT
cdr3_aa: CASSYQGNQPQHF

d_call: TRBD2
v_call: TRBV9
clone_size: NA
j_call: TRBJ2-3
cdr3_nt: TGTGCCAGCAGCGTAGCCGACCCTAGCGGGGGGGCGATTGATACGCAGTATTTT
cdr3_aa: CASSVADPSGGAIDTQYF

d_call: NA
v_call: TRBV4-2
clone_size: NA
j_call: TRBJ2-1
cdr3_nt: TGTGCCAGCAGCCAAGACGTGGGAGGTTTGGGATCCTACAATGAGCAGTTCTTC
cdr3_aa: CASSQDVGGLGSYNEQFF

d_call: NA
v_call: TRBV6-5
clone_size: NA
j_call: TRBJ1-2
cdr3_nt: TGTGCCAGCAGTTACTATGACGGCGGAGATGGCTACACCTTC
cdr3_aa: CASSYYDGGDGYTF

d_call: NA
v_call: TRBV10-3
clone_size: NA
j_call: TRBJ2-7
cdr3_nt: TGTGCCATCAGACGGGACAAGTACTCCTACGAGCAGTACTTC
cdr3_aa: CAIRRDKYSYEQYF

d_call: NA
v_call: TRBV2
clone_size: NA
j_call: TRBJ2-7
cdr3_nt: TGTGCCAGCAGTGAGGGGCAGGGAAGGCAGTACTTC
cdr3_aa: CASSEGQGRQYF

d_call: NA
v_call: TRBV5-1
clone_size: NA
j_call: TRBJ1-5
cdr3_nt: TGCGCCAGCAGCTTGTGGGCATTAGATAGCAATCAGCCCCAGCATTTT
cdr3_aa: CASSLWALDSNQPQHF

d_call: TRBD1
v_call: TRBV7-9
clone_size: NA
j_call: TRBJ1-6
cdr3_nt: TGTGCCAGCAGCTTATGGACAGGGGGTTACTATAATTCACCCCTCCACTTT
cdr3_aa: CASSLWTGGYYNSPLHF

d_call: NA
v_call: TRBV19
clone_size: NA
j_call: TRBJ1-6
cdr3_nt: TGTGCCAGTAGTATGGGCTATAATTCACCCCTCCACTTT
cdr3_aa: CASSMGYNSPLHF

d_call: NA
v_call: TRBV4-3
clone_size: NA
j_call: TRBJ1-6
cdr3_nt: TGCGCCAGCAGCCAAGGGACGGGTAACAGGGATTCACCCCTCCACTTT
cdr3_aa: CASSQGTGNRDSPLHF

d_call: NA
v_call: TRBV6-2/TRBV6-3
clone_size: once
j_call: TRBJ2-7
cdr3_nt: TGTGCCAGCAGTTACGCCGCCACTGGGCAGGGGAAAGCCTACGAGCAGTACTTC
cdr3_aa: CASSYAATGQGKAYEQYF

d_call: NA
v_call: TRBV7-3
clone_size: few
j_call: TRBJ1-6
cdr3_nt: TGTGCCAGCAGCTTAGAGGGGTTGAGTAATTCACCCCTCCACTTT
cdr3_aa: CASSLEGLSNSPLHF

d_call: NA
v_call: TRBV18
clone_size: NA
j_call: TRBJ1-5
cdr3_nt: TGTGCCAGCTCACTTGAATGGGGTCAGCCCCAGCATTTT
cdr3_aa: CASSLEWGQPQHF

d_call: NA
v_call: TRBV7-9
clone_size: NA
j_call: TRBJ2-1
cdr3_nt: TGTGCCAGCAGTAAACGGGACGACTGGGATGAGCAGTTCTTC
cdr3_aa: CASSKRDDWDEQFF

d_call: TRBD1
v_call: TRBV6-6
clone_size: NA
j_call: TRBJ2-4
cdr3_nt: TGTGCCAGCAGTACCGGACAGGGGGCTACCAAAAACATTCAGTACTTC
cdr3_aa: CASSTGQGATKNIQYF

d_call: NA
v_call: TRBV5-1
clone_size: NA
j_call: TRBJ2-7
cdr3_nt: TGCGCCAGCAGTCAGGACGGGCACTACGAGCAGTACTTC
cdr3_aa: CASSQDGHYEQYF

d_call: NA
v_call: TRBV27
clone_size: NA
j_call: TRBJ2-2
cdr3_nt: TGTGCCAGCAGTCTTACCAGGACCGGGGAGCTGTTTTTT
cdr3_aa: CASSLTRTGELFF

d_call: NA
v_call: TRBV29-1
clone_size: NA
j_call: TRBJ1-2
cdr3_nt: TGCAGCGGCGGCACGGCTATTTATGGCTACACCTTC
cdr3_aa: CSGGTAIYGYTF

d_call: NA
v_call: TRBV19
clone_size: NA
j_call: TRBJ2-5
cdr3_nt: TGTGCCAGTAGCGACGGACGCAGCCTCCTGGAGACCCAGTACTTC
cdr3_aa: CASSDGRSLLETQYF